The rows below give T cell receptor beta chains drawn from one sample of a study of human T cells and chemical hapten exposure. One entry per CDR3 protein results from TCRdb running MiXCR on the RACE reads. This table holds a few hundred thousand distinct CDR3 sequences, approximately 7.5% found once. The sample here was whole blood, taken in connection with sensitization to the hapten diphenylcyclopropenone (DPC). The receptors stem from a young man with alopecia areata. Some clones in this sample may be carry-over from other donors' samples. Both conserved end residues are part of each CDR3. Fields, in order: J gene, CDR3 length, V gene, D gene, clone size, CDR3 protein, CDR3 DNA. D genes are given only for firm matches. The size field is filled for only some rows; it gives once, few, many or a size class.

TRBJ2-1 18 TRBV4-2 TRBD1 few CASSLTRGGVSSYNEQFF TGTGCCAGCAGCCTCACTCGAGGGGGCGTGAGCTCCTACAATGAGCAGTTCTTC
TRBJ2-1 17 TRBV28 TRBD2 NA CASSLNSERGGPYEQFF TGTGCCAGCAGTTTAAACTCAGAGCGGGGGGGGCCTTATGAGCAGTTCTTC
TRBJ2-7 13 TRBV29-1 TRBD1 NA CSVLADRTYEQYF TGCAGCGTTCTTGCGGACAGGACCTACGAGCAGTACTTC
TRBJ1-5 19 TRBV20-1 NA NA CSARRRQTGALLPNQPQHF TGCAGTGCTAGGAGGAGGCAGACGGGGGCTCTCTTGCCCAATCAGCCCCAGCATTTT
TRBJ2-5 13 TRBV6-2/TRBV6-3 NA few CASRKVIQETQYF TGTGCCAGCAGAAAAGTGATCCAAGAGACCCAGTACTTC
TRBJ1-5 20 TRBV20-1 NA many CSARLSFLRGGRFGNQPQHF TGCAGTGCTAGATTGTCATTCCTGCGGGGAGGAAGATTCGGCAATCAGCCCCAGCATTTT
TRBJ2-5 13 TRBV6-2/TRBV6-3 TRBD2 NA CASSSRLAETQYF TGTGCCAGCAGTTCCCGACTAGCAGAGACCCAGTACTTC
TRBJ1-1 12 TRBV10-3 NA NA CAISESWYEAFF TGTGCCATCAGTGAGTCGTGGTACGAAGCTTTCTTT
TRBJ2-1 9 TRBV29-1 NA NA CSVANEQFF TGCAGCGTTGCTAATGAGCAGTTCTTC
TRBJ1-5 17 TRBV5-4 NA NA CASSSRPGDYSNQPQHF TGTGCCAGCAGCTCCAGACCGGGGGATTATAGCAATCAGCCCCAGCATTTT
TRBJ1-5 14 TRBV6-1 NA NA CASTNGDGYQPQHF TGTGCCAGCACTAACGGGGACGGATATCAGCCCCAGCATTTT
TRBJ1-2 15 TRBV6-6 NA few CAISGPGAPTYGYTF TGTGCCATCTCTGGCCCAGGGGCCCCCACGTATGGCTACACCTTC
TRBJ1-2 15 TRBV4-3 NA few CASSQRRGASSGYTF TGCGCCAGCAGCCAAAGGCGTGGCGCCAGTAGTGGCTACACCTTC
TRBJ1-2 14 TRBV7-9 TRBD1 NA CASSLQTGSYGYTF TGTGCCAGCAGCTTACAGACAGGGAGCTATGGCTACACCTTC
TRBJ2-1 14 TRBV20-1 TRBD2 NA CSAVTSGVSVEQFF TGCAGTGCTGTGACTAGCGGGGTTAGTGTTGAGCAGTTCTTC
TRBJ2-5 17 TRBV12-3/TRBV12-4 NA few CASSPSEGNFIMETQYF TGTGCCAGCAGCCCTTCCGAGGGCAACTTTATAATGGAGACCCAGTACTTC
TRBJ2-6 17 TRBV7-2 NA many CASRAFQGSIGANVLTF TGTGCCAGCAGGGCGTTTCAGGGATCGATTGGGGCCAACGTCCTGACTTTC
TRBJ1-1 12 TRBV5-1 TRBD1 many CASSTTGEGAFF TGCGCCAGCAGCACAACAGGGGAGGGAGCTTTCTTT
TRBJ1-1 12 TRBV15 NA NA CATSGATDEAFF TGTGCCACCAGCGGGGCCACGGATGAAGCTTTCTTT
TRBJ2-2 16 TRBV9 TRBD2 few CASSSRTSENTGELFF TGTGCCAGCAGCTCTCGGACTAGCGAAAACACCGGGGAGCTGTTTTTT
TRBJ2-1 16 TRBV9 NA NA CASSGRQSVWDNEQFF TGTGCCAGCAGCGGACGACAGTCTGTGTGGGACAATGAGCAGTTCTTC
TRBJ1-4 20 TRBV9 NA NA CASSARVLDKDPWVEEKLFF TGTGCCAGCAGCGCGAGAGTCCTGGACAAGGACCCCTGGGTCGAGGAAAAACTGTTTTTT
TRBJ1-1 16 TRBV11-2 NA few CASSPKWGQKNTEAFF TGTGCCAGCAGCCCGAAGTGGGGCCAGAAGAACACTGAAGCTTTCTTT
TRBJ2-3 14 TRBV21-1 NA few CASKTSGGSDTQYF TGTGCCAGCAAGACTAGCGGGGGGTCAGATACGCAGTATTTT
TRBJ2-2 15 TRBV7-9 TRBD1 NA CASSSRGRHTGELFF TGTGCCAGCAGCTCCAGGGGGCGGCATACCGGGGAGCTGTTTTTT
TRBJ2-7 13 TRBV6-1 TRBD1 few CASRQQGTHEQYF TGTGCCAGCAGGCAACAGGGGACCCACGAGCAGTACTTC
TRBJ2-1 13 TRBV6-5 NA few CASSYLQRNEQFF TGTGCCAGCAGTTACTTACAGCGCAATGAGCAGTTCTTC
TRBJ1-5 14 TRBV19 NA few CASSRGTTIQPQHF TGTGCCAGTAGCCGGGGAACAACGATCCAGCCCCAGCATTTT
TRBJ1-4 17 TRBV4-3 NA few CASSQDGQPATNEKLFF TGCGCCAGCAGCCAAGACGGACAGCCCGCAACTAATGAAAAACTGTTTTTT
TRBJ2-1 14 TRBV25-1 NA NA CASSQPGPTMGQFF TGTGCCAGCAGTCAGCCGGGACCCACGATGGGGCAGTTCTTC
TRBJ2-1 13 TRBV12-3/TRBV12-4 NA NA CASSSKGGSLQFF TGTGCCAGCAGCTCTAAAGGAGGGAGTTTGCAGTTCTTC
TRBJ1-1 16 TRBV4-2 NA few CASSQEGSAGHSEAFF TGTGCCAGCAGCCAAGAAGGGTCGGCAGGGCACTCTGAAGCTTTCTTT
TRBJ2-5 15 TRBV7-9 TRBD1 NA CASSLGDRDKETQYF TGTGCCAGCAGCTTGGGGGACAGGGACAAAGAGACCCAGTACTTC
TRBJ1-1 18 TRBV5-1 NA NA CASSSEQGRSGMNTEAFF TGCGCCAGCAGCTCGGAGCAGGGCAGAAGCGGGATGAACACTGAAGCTTTCTTT
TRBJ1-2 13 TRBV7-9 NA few CASSLDGTAGYTF TGTGCCAGCAGCTTAGATGGGACGGCTGGCTACACCTTC
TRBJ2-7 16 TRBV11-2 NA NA CASRSIQGRPSYEQYF TGTGCCAGCAGATCCATCCAGGGGAGACCCTCCTACGAGCAGTACTTC
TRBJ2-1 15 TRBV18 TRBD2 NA CASSSLAEGGNEQFF TGTGCCAGCTCATCCCTAGCGGAGGGAGGCAATGAGCAGTTCTTC
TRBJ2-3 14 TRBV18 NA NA CASSPLPGTDTQYF TGTGCCAGCTCACCACTCCCGGGCACAGATACGCAGTATTTT
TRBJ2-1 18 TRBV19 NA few CASSIGLINDGSYNEQFF TGTGCCAGTAGTATAGGCCTAATCAACGACGGATCCTACAATGAGCAGTTCTTC
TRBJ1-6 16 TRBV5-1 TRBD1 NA CASSLASGTGVSPLHF TGCGCCAGCAGCTTGGCCTCCGGGACAGGGGTATCACCCCTCCACTTT
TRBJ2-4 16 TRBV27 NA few CASSTTGTLAKNIQYF TGTGCCAGCAGTACCACAGGGACTCTAGCCAAAAACATTCAGTACTTC
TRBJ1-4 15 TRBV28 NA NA CASSSHQWANEKLFF TGTGCCAGCAGTTCCCACCAATGGGCCAATGAAAAACTGTTTTTT
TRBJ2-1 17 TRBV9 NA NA CASSVGEFGGSYNEQFF TGTGCCAGCAGCGTAGGGGAATTTGGGGGCTCCTACAATGAGCAGTTCTTC
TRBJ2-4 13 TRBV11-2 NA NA CASTRTQKNIQYF TGTGCCAGCACCCGGACACAAAAAAACATTCAGTACTTC
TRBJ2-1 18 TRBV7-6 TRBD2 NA CASSPRLAGGLSYNEQFF TGTGCCAGCAGCCCCCGACTAGCGGGGGGCCTCTCCTACAATGAGCAGTTCTTC
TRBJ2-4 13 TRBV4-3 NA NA CASSQDYLNIQYF TGCGCCAGCAGCCAAGATTATTTAAACATTCAGTACTTC
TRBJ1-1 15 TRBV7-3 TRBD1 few CASSSDRAVGTEAFF TGTGCCAGCAGCTCGGACAGGGCCGTGGGGACTGAAGCTTTCTTT
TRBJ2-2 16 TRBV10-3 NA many CAISESRGIESGELFF TGTGCCATCAGTGAATCCAGGGGTATCGAGAGCGGGGAGCTGTTTTTT
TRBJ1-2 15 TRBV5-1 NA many CASSLLAGSNYGYTF TGCGCCAGCAGCTTGCTAGCGGGGTCTAACTATGGCTACACCTTC
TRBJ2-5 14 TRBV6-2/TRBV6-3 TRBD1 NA CASIRGTGGETQYF TGTGCCAGTATTAGGGGGACAGGCGGAGAGACCCAGTACTTC
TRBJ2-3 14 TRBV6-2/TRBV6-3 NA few CASSYLRLEDTQYF TGTGCCAGCAGTTACCTCCGGTTGGAGGATACGCAGTATTTT
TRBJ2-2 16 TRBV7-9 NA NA CASSLARPSNTGELFF TGTGCCAGCAGCTTAGCCAGACCATCAAACACCGGGGAGCTGTTTTTT
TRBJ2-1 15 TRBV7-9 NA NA CASSPPSDRYNEQFF TGTGCCAGCAGCCCGCCCTCCGACAGATACAATGAGCAGTTCTTC
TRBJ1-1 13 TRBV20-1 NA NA CSATRTLGTEAFF TGCAGTGCTACAAGGACTTTGGGCACTGAAGCTTTCTTT
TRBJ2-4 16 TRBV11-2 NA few CASSLDAGLAKNIQYF TGTGCCAGCAGCTTAGATGCGGGGTTAGCCAAAAACATTCAGTACTTC